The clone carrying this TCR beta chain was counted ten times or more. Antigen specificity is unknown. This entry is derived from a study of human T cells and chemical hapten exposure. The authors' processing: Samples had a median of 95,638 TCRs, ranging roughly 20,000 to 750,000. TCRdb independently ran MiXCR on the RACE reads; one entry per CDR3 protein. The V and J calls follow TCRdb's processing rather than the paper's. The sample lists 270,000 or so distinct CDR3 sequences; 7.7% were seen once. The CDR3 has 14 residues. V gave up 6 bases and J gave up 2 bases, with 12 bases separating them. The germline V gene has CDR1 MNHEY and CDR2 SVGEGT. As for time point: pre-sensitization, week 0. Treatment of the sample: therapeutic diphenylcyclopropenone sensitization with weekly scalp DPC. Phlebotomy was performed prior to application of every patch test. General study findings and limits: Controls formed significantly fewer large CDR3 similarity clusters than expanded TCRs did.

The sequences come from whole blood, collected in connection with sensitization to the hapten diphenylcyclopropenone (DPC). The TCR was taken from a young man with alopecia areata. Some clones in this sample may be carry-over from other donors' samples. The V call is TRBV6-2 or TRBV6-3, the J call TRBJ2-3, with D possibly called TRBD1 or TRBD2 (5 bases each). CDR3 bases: TGTGCCAGCAGATTGAGGGGATCCACAGATACGCAGTATTTT. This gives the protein CASRLRGSTDTQYF.